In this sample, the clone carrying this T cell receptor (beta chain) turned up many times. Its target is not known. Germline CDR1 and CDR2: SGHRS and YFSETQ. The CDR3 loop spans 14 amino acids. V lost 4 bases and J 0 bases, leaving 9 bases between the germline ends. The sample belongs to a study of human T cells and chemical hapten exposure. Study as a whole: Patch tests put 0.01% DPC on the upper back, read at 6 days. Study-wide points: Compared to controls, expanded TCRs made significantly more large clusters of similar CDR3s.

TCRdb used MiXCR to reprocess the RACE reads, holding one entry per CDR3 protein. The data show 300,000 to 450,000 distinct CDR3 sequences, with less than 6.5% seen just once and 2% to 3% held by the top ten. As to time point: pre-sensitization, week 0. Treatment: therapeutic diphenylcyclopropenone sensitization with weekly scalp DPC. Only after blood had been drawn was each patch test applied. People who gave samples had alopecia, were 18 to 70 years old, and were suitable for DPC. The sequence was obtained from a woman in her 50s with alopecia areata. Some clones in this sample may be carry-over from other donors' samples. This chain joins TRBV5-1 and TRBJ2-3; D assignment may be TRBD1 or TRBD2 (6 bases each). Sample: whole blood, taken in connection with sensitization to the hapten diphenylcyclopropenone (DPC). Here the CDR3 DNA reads TGCGCCAGCAGCACGGGGGCTAGCACAGATACGCAGTATTTT. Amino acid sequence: CASSTGASTDTQYF. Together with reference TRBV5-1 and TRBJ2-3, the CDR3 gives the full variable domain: KAGVTQTPRYLIKTRGQQVTLSCSPISGHRSVSWYQQTPGQGLQFLFEYFSETQRNKGNFPGRFSGRQFSNSRSEMNVSTLELGDSALYLCASSTGASTDTQYFGPGTRLTVL.